This T cell receptor (beta chain) was sequenced in a study of blood T cell repertoires in COVID-19. The V end was cut by 0 bases, the J end by 5 bases, with 6 bases between. The germline CDR1 and CDR2 sequences are SGHKS and YYEKEE (reference sequence). The length of the CDR3 is 13 residues. The authors' processing: Reference gene primers were amplified, and this amplification served to estimate nucleated cell counts. TCRdb's table, derived via immunoSEQ multiplex PCR, lists solely in-frame clones and lacks some. V and J calls and clone size are those listed in that table; D and trimming were worked out from the DNA. The repertoire has over 200,000 clones, roughly 80% of them found once; the top ten carry less than 20%.

The sample consisted of peripheral blood. The source of this sequence is a woman aged 80 or over with active or convalescent COVID-19. J is TRBJ1-5 and V is TRBV5-5; unclear D gene. CDR3 bases: TGTGCCAGCAGCTTGGACGCGGATCAGCCCCAGCATTTT. The encoded protein is CASSLDADQPQHF.